The 20 T cell receptor beta chains below come from one sample, sequenced in a study of T cells in Graves' hyperthyroidism and ophthalmopathy. Regions amplified from RNA transcripts were the TCR beta CDR3 regions. The HTBI primer set drove a first-round RT-PCR of the TCR CDR3. TCRdb reanalysed the multiplex PCR reads using MiXCR and keeps one entry per CDR3 protein. The repertoire holds 250,000 to 350,000 distinct CDR3 sequences, with approximately 15% as singletons. Sequencing used blood. These receptors all come from a man under 40 with Graves' hyperthyroidism.

This clonotype was picked up many times. This rearrangement joins TRBV20-1 to TRBJ2-2; D is undetermined. Per the germline V gene, CDR1 is DFQATT and CDR2 is SNEGSKA (reference sequence). This CDR3 comprises 15 residues. Between the trimmed V and J ends, which lost 5 bases and 1 base, there was a span of 14 bases. CDR3 DNA: TGCAGTGCTCAAGACCGATCCAGGAACACCGGGGAGCTGTTTTTT. It is translated as CSAQDRSRNTGELFF.

This clonotype was seen many times. The rearrangement links TRBV11-3 to TRBJ2-1, with D perhaps TRBD1 (6 bases). In germline, CDR1 is SGHNT, CDR2 YENEEA. The CDR3 is made up of 15 amino acids. Trimming left V 1 base short and J 8 bases short, with 15 bases between. CDR3 DNA sequence: TGTGCCAGCAGCTTAGTATTAGGGGGAGTGGATGAGCAGTTCTTC. This encodes CASSLVLGGVDEQFF.

The chain carries TRBV10-2 and TRBJ2-1; D remains unclear. CDR3 length: 18 amino acids. V was clipped by 6 bases and J by 2 bases, with 23 bases between them. Looked up from germline, CDR1 is WSHSY and CDR2 is SAAADI. The DNA of the CDR3 is TGCGCCAGCAGCCCCCAGCCCCTCTCATACCCAACCTACAATGAGCAGTTCTTC. This gives the protein CASSPQPLSYPTYNEQFF.

This clonotype has a count of ten or more. The chain employs TRBV30 and TRBJ2-7; 10 bases are a match to TRBD1. Germline-derived CDR1 and CDR2 are GTSNPN and SVGIG (reference sequence). The V gene end was trimmed by 4 bases and the J gene end by 8 bases; junction bases not matched to a gene: 14. The CDR3 has 15 amino acids. CDR3 sequence (DNA): TGTGCCTGGACGGTTCGCGGGACAGGGGAGGGTAAGCAGTACTTC. This gives the protein CAWTVRGTGEGKQYF.

This clonotype was seen many times. The chain couples TRBV5-1 to TRBJ2-3; D might be TRBD1 or TRBD2, each matching 5 bases. CDR1 and CDR2 (germline): SGHRS, YFSETQ. The CDR3 sequence is 14 residues long. The V end lost 4 bases, the J end lost 4 bases, and 13 bases lay between the germline ends. The CDR3 region is CASSEGWGPDTQYF. The CDR3, as DNA: TGCGCCAGCAGCGAGGGCTGGGGCCCAGATACGCAGTATTTT.

The V and J genes are TRBV5-4 and TRBJ1-2; 9 nucleotides match TRBD1. CDR3 length: 15 residues. CDR1 and CDR2 from the germline V gene are SGHNT and YYREEE (reference sequence). V lost 3 bases, J lost 6 bases, and 9 bases stayed unmatched. The CDR3 is CASSSPGTGSDGYTF. CDR3 DNA sequence: TGTGCCAGCAGCTCTCCCGGGACAGGGTCGGATGGCTACACCTTC.

Details on this clonotype: One junction end does not reproduce the germline sequence, and a read error may be involved. This rearrangement joins TRBV20-1 to TRBJ2-1, with 11 positions matching TRBD2. The germline V gene encodes CDR1 DFQATT and CDR2 SNEGSKA (reference sequence). This CDR3 contains 16 residues. The CDR3 loop reads CSAHPPTSGRYNDQFF. In DNA form, the CDR3 reads TGCAGTGCTCACCCCCCCACTAGCGGGAGATACAATGATCAGTTCTTC.

This chain links TRBV6-1 with TRBJ1-6, with a tentative D call TRBD1 (6 bases). Germline V CDR1 and CDR2: MNHNS, SASEGT. V shed 4 bases and J shed 14 bases, with 21 bases lying between them. This CDR3 contains 15 residues. DNA for the CDR3: TGTGCCAGCAGTGCCAGGACAGTTGGGATTCTTACCCTCCACTTT. It is translated as CASSARTVGILTLHF.

This clonotype was seen only once. CDR3 protein: CASSKGQGPYEQYF. The CDR3 coding sequence is TGTGCCAGTAGTAAGGGACAGGGGCCCTACGAGCAGTACTTC. This sequence joins TRBV19 and TRBJ2-7; TRBD1 agrees at 10 bases. This CDR3 has 14 residues. Germline CDR1 LNHDA, CDR2 SQIVND (reference sequence). After removal of 4 bases from V and 2 bases from J, the junction contained 2 bases not matched to a gene.

This clonotype was detected only a few times. V usage is TRBV19 and J usage is TRBJ2-1, with D possibly being TRBD2 (6 bases). The V end lost 5 bases, the J end lost 10 bases, and 15 bases lay between the germline ends. This CDR3 region has 13 residues. Germline CDR1 LNHDA, CDR2 SQIVND (reference sequence). Here the CDR3 DNA reads TGTGCCAGTAGTGTCGGAGGGCCCTGGGAGCAGTTCTTC. Residues: CASSVGGPWEQFF.

This clonotype was detected many times. The chain uses TRBV11-2 and TRBJ2-1, with 8 bases that match TRBD2. The CDR3 consists of 17 residues. V shed 3 bases, J shed 3 bases, and the junction held 10 bases outside the gene matches. CDR1 is SGHAT, CDR2 FQNNGV, per germline. The CDR3 DNA sequence: TGTGCCAGCAGCTTCCGTAGAATCCGGGAGGGCTACAATGAGCAGTTCTTC. Amino acids: CASSFRRIREGYNEQFF.

This clonotype was observed a handful of times. The chain is built from TRBV24-1 and TRBJ2-3; D not resolved. The germline CDR1 and CDR2 sequences are KGHDR and SFDVKD. V lost 6 bases, J lost 10 bases, and 16 bases lay in between. The CDR3 totals 13 residues. CDR3 sequence (DNA): TGTGCCACCAGTTCCCCGCCGGGCTATGCGCAGTATTTT. Translated: CATSSPPGYAQYF.

The rearrangement uses TRBV28 and TRBJ1-1; 7 nucleotides align to TRBD1. There are 15 residues in the CDR3. Germline values: CDR1 MDHEN, CDR2 SYDVKM. After removal of 2 bases from V and 8 bases from J, the junction contained 11 bases not matched to a gene. CDR3 bases: TGTGCCAGCAGTTTAATGGGCGGGACAGCTACAGAAGCTTTCTTT. This translates into CASSLMGGTATEAFF. The full variable domain, in which reference TRBV28 and TRBJ1-1 provide the parts outside the CDR3, is DVKVTQSSRYLVKRTGEKVFLECVQDMDHENMFWYRQDPGLGLRLIYFSYDVKMKEKGDIPEGYSVSREKKERFSLILESASTNQTSMYLCASSLMGGTATEAFFGQGTRLTVV.

In its sample, this clonotype was seen many times. The chain is built from TRBV29-1 and TRBJ2-3, with D possibly matching TRBD1 (6 bases). CDR1 is SQVTM, CDR2 ANQGSEA, per germline. With 7 bases removed from V and 5 bases from J, the gap between germline ends came to 10 bases. CDR3 length equals 11 residues. CDR3 protein: CSATRGDTQYF. In DNA form, the CDR3 reads TGCAGCGCCACCAGGGGAGATACGCAGTATTTT.

The sample holds a few counts of this clonotype. This rearrangement joins TRBV20-1 to TRBJ1-5; 7 nucleotides agree with TRBD1. Germline V gene data show CDR1 as DFQATT and CDR2 as SNEGSKA (reference sequence). This CDR3 comprises 17 residues. After removal of 0 bases from V and 7 bases from J, the junction contained 15 bases not matched to a gene. The CDR3 loop reads CSARDTRGGGGGQPQHF. CDR3 DNA: TGCAGTGCTAGAGATACACGAGGAGGGGGCGGGGGACAGCCCCAGCATTTT.

Remarks on this clonotype: The junction departs from the called germline gene at one end, perhaps through a read error. The rearrangement joins TRBV19 to TRBJ2-7; 7 positions match TRBD1. In germline, CDR1 is LNHDA, CDR2 SQIVND (reference sequence). The CDR3 has 15 residues. CDR3: CASSTGDRDFYERYF. In DNA form, the CDR3 reads TGTGCCAGTAGTACCGGGGACAGAGACTTCTACGAGCGGTACTTC.

This clonotype was counted only a few times. The V call is TRBV5-5, the J call TRBJ1-6; D call uncertain. This CDR3 has 15 residues. Trimming left V 3 bases short and J 6 bases short, with 13 bases between. CDR1 is SGHKS and CDR2 is YYEKEE in the germline V gene (reference sequence). CDR3 protein: CASSWAGPINSPLHF. The CDR3, as DNA: TGTGCCAGCAGCTGGGCCGGGCCAATTAATTCACCCCTCCACTTT.

The genes are TRBV2 and TRBJ2-2; D is tentatively TRBD1 or TRBD2 (7 bases each). V was pared by 7 bases and J by 4 bases, with 19 bases between. In germline, CDR1 is SNHLY, CDR2 FYNNEI. The CDR3 consists of 16 residues. The CDR3 region is CASKGAGVGSTGELFF. For the CDR3, the DNA is TGTGCCAGCAAGGGGGCGGGAGTCGGAAGCACCGGGGAGCTGTTTTTT.

This clonotype was picked up many times. The gene calls are TRBV27 and TRBJ2-5; 7 bases map to TRBD1. The J segment lost 7 bases and the V segment lost 8 bases, leaving 28 bases of the junction unmatched. This CDR3 region has 19 residues. CDR1 and CDR2 from the germline V gene are MNHEY and SMNVEV (reference sequence). The DNA of the CDR3 is TGTGCCAGCGGGGGTACAGGGGAAGTTGGCGCCGAGATGCGGCGGACCCAGTACTTC. Its protein is CASGGTGEVGAEMRRTQYF.

The gene calls are TRBV6-6 and TRBJ2-1; 9 nucleotides agree with TRBD2. The length of the CDR3 is 17 residues. Germline V CDR1 and CDR2: MNHNY, SVGAGI (reference sequence). The ends lost 0 bases at V and 3 bases at J; junction bases unmatched: 6. The CDR3 protein is CASSYSSGSGGYNEQFF. The CDR3 nucleotides read TGTGCCAGCAGTTACTCTAGCGGGAGTGGAGGCTACAATGAGCAGTTCTTC.